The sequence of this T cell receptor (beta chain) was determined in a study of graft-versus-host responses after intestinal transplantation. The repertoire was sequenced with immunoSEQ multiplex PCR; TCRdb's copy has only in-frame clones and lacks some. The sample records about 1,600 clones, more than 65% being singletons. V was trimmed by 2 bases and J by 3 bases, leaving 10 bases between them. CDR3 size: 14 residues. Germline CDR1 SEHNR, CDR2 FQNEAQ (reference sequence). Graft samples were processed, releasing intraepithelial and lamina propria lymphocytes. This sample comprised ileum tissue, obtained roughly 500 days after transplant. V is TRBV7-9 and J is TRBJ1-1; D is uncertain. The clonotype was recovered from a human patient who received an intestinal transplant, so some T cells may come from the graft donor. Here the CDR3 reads CASSLRARHTEAFF. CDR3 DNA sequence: TGTGCCAGCAGCTTAAGGGCGAGGCACACTGAAGCTTTCTTT. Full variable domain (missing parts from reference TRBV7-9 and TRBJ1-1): DTGVSQNPRHKITKRGQNVTFRCDPISEHNRLYWYRQTLGQGPEFLTYFQNEAQLEKSRLLSDRFSAERPKGSFSTLEIQRTEQGDSAMYLCASSLRARHTEAFFGQGTRLTVV.